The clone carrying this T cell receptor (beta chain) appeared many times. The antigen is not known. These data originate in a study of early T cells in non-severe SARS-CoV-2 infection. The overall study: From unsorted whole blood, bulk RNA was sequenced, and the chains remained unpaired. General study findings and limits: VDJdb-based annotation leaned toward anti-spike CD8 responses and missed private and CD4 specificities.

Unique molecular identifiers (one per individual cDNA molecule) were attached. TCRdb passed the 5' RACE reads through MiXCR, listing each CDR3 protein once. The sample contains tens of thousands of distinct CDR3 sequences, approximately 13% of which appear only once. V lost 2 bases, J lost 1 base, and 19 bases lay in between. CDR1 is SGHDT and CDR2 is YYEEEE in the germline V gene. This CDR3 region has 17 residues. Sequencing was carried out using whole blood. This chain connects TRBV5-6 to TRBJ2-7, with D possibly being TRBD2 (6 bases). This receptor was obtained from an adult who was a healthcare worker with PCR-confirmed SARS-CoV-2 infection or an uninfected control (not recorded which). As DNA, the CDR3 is TGTGCCAGCAGCTTCTATAGCGCGGGGCAGGCATCCTACGAGCAGTACTTC. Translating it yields CASSFYSAGQASYEQYF.